Each of the 5 T cell receptor beta chains below was sequenced from the same sample in a study of blood T cell repertoires in COVID-19. The table came from immunoSEQ multiplex PCR; TCRdb's copy has only in-frame clones and leaves some out. The table includes about 140,000 clones, 75% to 80% detected once. Sequencing input: PBMCs or T cells enriched from blood (not recorded which). Source of these receptors: a woman aged 50 to 60 who had recovered from COVID-19.

V gene TRBV25-1 combines with J gene TRBJ1-1; possibly TRBD1 for D (5 bases). V lost 5 bases, J lost 5 bases, and 24 bases lay in between. This CDR3 is built from 17 residues. From germline, CDR1 is MGHDK and CDR2 SYGVNS. The CDR3: CASSSPRFGAGSTEAFF. The CDR3 nucleotides are TGTGCCAGCAGTTCACCTCGCTTTGGGGCCGGGAGTACTGAAGCTTTCTTT.

The chain links TRBV6-5 to TRBJ2-7, with D perhaps matching TRBD1 (6 bases). Germline CDR1 MNHEY, CDR2 SVGAGI. V gave up 8 bases and J gave up 0 bases, with 17 bases separating them. The CDR3 has 15 residues. The CDR3 DNA reads as TGTGCCAGCGATAAAGACAGGCTATCCTCCTACGAGCAGTACTTC. Protein: CASDKDRLSSYEQYF.

The J gene is TRBJ1-6, the V gene TRBV7-8, with D possibly matching TRBD1 (5 bases). V lost 2 bases, J lost 5 bases, and 13 bases lay in between. CDR1 and CDR2 from the germline V gene are SGHVS and FQNEAQ. The CDR3 is made up of 16 amino acids. CDR3 coding DNA: TGTGCCAGCAGCTTATTTGGCAGGACAAATAATTCACCCCTCCACTTT. As protein: CASSLFGRTNNSPLHF.

This chain connects TRBV20-1 to TRBJ2-5; 7 bases are a match to TRBD1. Germline V gene sequence: CDR1 DFQATT, CDR2 SNEGSKA (reference sequence). This CDR3 is built from 15 residues. V trimming: 3 bases; J trimming: 5 bases; junction bases outside the gene matches: 12. This CDR3 is CSASGKEGGRETQYF. Written as DNA, the CDR3 is TGCAGTGCTAGTGGGAAGGAAGGGGGCCGGGAGACCCAGTACTTC.

This sequence joins TRBV7-2 and TRBJ2-7; a possible D gene is TRBD2 (5 bases). The CDR3 spans 13 residues. Trimming pared 5 bases from V and 4 bases from J, leaving 12 bases between. The germline CDR1 and CDR2 sequences are SGHTA and FQGNSA. In nucleotides, the CDR3 is TGTGCCAGCAGCCCCGGCGGGTTTTACGAGCAGTACTTC. It encodes CASSPGGFYEQYF.